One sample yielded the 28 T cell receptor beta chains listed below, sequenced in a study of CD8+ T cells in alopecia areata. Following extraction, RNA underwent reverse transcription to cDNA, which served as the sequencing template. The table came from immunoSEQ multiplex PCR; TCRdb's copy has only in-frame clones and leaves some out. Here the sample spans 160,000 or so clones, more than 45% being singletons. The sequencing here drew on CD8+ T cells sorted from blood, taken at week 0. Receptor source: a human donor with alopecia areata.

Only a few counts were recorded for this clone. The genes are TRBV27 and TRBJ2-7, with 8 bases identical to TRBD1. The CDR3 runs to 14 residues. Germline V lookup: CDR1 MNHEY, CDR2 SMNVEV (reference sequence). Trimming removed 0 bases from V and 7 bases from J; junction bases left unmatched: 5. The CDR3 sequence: CASSLSQGAREQYF. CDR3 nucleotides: TGTGCCAGCAGTTTATCGCAGGGGGCGAGGGAGCAGTACTTC.

The CDR3 is CAWSVRGGRWNTEAFF. The CDR3 DNA is TGTGCCTGGAGTGTACGAGGAGGGCGGTGGAACACTGAAGCTTTCTTT. V and J are TRBV30 and TRBJ1-1, with unresolved D. The CDR3 contains 16 residues. The V and J ends lost 0 bases and 1 base respectively, with 15 bases between them. The germline gives CDR1 GTSNPN, CDR2 SVGIG (reference sequence).

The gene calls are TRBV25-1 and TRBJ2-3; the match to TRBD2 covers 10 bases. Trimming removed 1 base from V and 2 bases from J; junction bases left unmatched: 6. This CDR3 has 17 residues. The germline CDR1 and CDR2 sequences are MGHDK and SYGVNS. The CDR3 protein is CASSEWASGGITDTQYF. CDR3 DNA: TGTGCCAGCAGTGAATGGGCTAGCGGGGGAATCACAGATACGCAGTATTTT.

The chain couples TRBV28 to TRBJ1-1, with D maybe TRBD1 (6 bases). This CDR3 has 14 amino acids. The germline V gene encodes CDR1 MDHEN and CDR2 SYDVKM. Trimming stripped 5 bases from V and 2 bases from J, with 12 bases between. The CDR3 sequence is CASSQRQANTEAFF. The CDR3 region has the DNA TGTGCCAGCAGTCAACGACAGGCAAACACTGAAGCTTTCTTT.

CDR3 bases: TGTGCCAGCAGTGCCGGGACAGGGGACTATGGCTACACCTTC. Translation gives CASSAGTGDYGYTF. The chain has TRBV6-4 and TRBJ1-2, with TRBD1 matching 10 bases. V lost 4 bases, J lost 3 bases, and 2 bases stayed unmatched. Germline V gene sequence: CDR1 MRHNA, CDR2 SNTAGT. This CDR3 comprises 14 residues.

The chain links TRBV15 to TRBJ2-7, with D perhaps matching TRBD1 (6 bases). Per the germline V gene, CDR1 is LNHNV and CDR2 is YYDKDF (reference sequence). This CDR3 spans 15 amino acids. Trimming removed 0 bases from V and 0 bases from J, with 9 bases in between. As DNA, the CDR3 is TGTGCCACCAGCAGAGAAAGGACAGCCTCCTACGAGCAGTACTTC. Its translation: CATSRERTASYEQYF.

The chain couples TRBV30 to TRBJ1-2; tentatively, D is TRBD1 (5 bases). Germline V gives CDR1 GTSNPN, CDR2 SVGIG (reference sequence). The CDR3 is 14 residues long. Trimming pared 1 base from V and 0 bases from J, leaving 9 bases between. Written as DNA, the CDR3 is TGTGCCTGGAGTGAATCAGGGCCTAACTATGGCTACACCTTC. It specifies CAWSESGPNYGYTF.

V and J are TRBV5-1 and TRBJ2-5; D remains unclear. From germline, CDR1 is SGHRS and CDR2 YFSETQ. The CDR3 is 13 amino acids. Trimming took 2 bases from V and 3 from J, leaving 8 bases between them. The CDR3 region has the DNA TGCGCCAGCAGCTTTGGCGGAGAAGAGACCCAGTACTTC. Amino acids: CASSFGGEETQYF.

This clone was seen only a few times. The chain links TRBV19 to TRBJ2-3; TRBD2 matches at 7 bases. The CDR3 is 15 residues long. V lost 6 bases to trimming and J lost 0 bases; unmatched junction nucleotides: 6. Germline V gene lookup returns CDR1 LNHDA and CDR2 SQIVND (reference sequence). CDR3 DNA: TGTGCCAGTAGGCAAACTAGCGTAAGCACAGATACGCAGTATTTT. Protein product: CASRQTSVSTDTQYF.

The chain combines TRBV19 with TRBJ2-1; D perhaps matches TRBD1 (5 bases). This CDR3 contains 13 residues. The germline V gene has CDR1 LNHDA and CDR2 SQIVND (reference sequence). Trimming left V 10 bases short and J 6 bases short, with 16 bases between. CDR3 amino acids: CATSALRGNEQFF. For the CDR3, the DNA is TGTGCCACTTCAGCCCTTAGGGGCAATGAGCAGTTCTTC.

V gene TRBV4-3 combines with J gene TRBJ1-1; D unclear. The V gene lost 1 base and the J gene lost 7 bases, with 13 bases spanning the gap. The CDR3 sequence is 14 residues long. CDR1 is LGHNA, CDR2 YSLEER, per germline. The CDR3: CASSQGEGSGEAFF. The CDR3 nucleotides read TGCGCCAGCAGCCAAGGGGAGGGTTCTGGTGAAGCTTTCTTT.

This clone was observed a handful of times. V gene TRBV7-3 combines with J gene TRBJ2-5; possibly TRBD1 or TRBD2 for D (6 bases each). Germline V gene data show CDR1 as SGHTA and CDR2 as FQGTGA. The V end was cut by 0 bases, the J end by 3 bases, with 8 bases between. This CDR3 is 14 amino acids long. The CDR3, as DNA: TGTGCCAGCAGCTTAACGGGGGGCGAAGAGACCCAGTACTTC. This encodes CASSLTGGEETQYF.

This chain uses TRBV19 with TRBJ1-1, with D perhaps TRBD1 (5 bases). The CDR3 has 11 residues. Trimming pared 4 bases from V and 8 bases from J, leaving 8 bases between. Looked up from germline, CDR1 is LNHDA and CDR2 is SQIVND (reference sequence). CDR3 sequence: CASSKDIEAFF. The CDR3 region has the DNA TGTGCCAGTAGTAAGGACATAGAAGCTTTCTTT.

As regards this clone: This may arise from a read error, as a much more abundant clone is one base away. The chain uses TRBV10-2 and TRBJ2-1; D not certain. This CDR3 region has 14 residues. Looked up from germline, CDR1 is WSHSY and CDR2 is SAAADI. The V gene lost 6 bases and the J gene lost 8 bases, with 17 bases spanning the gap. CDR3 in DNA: TGCGCCAGCAGCCCGCAGGCCTCCAGCGATGAGCAGTTCTTC. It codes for CASSPQASSDEQFF.

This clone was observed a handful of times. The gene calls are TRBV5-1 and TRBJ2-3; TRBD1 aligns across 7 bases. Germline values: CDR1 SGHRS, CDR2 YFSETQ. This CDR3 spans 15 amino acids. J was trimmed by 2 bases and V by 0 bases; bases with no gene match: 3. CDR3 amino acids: CASSLGDSYTDTQYF. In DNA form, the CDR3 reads TGCGCCAGCAGCTTGGGGGACAGCTACACAGATACGCAGTATTTT. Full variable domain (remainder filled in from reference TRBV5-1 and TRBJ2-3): KAGVTQTPRYLIKTRGQQVTLSCSPISGHRSVSWYQQTPGQGLQFLFEYFSETQRNKGNFPGRFSGRQFSNSRSEMNVSTLELGDSALYLCASSLGDSYTDTQYFGPGTRLTVL.

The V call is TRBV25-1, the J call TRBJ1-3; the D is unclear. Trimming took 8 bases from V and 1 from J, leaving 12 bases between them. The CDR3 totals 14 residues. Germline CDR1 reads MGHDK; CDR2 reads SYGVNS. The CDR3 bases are TGTGCCAGCGGGGAACAAGGGTCTGGAAACACCATATATTTT. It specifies CASGEQGSGNTIYF.

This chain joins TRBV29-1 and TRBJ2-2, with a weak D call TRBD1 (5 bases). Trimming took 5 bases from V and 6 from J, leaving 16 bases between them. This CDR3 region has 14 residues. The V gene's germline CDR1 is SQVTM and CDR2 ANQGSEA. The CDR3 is CSVPGPGWAGELFF. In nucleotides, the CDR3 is TGCAGCGTTCCCGGGCCAGGGTGGGCCGGGGAGCTGTTTTTT.

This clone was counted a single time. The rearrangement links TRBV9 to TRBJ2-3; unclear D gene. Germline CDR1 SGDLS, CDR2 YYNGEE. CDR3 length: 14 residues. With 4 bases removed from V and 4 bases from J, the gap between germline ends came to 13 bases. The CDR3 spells CASSPIKSPDTQYF. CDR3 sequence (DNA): TGTGCCAGCAGCCCCATAAAGTCCCCAGATACGCAGTATTTT.

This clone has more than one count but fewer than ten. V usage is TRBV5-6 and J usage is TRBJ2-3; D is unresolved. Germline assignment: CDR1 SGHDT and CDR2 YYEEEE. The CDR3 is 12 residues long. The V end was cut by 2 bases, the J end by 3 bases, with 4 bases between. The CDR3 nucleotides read TGTGCCAGCAGCTTTGGAACAGATACGCAGTATTTT. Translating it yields CASSFGTDTQYF.

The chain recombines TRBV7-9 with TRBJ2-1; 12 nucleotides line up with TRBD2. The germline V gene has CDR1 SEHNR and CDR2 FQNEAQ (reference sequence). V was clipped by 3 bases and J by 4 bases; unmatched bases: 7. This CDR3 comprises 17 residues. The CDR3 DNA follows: TGTGCCAGCAGCTTTACTAGCGGGGGGCCAGAATACAATGAGCAGTTCTTC. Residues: CASSFTSGGPEYNEQFF.

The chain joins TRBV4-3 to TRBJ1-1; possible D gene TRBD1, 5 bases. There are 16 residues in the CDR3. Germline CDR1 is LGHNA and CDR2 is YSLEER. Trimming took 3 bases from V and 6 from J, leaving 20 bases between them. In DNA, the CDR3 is TGCGCCAGCAGCCACGCACTCGGGGACCCAAGCGCTGAAGCTTTCTTT. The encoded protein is CASSHALGDPSAEAFF.

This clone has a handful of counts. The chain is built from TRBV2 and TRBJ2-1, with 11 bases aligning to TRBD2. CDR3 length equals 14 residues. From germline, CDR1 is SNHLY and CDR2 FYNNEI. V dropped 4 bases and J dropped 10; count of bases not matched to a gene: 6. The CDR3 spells CASSVTSGGKEQFF. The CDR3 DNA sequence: TGTGCCAGCAGTGTAACTAGCGGGGGCAAAGAGCAGTTCTTC.

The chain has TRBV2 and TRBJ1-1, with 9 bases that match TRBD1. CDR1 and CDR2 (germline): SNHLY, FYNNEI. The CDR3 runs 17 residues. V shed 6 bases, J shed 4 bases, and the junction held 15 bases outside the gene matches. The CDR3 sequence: CASREPGQGNLGTEAFF. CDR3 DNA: TGTGCCAGCAGGGAACCGGGACAGGGAAATTTAGGCACTGAAGCTTTCTTT.

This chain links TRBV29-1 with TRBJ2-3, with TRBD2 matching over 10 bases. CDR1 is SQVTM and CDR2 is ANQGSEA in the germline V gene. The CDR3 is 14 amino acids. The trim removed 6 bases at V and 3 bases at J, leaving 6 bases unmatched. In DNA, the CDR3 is TGCAGCGTCCATAGCGGGGGGTGGACAGATACGCAGTATTTT. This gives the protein CSVHSGGWTDTQYF.

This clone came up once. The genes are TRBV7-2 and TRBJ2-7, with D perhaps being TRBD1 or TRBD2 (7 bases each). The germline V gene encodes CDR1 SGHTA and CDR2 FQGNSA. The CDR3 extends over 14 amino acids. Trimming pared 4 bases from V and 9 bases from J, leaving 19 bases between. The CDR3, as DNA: TGTGCCAGCAGCTCGACAGGGAGGGGAGTGGGGCAGTACTTC. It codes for CASSSTGRGVGQYF. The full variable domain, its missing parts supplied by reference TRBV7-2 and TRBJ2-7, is GAGVSQSPSNKVTEKGKDVELRCDPISGHTALYWYRQSLGQGLEFLIYFQGNSAPDKSGLPSDRFSAERTGGSVSTLTIQRTQQEDSAVYLCASSSTGRGVGQYFGPGTRLTVT.

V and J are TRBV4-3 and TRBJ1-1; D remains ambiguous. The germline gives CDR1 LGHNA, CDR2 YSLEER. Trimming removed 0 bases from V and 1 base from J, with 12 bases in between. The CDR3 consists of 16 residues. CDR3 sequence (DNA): TGCGCCAGCAGCCAAGATGGATCAGACGGGAACACTGAAGCTTTCTTT. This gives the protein CASSQDGSDGNTEAFF.

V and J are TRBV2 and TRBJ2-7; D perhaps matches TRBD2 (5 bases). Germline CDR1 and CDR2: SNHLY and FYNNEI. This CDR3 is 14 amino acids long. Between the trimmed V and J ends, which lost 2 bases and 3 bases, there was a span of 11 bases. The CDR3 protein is CASSESAGLYEQYF. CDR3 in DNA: TGTGCCAGCAGTGAATCGGCAGGACTCTACGAGCAGTACTTC.

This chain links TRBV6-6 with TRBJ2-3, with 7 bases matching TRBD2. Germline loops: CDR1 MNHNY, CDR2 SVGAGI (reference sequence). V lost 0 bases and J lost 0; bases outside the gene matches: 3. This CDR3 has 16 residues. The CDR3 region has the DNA TGTGCCAGCAGTTACTCAAGTAGCGGGAGCACAGATACGCAGTATTTT. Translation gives CASSYSSSGSTDTQYF.